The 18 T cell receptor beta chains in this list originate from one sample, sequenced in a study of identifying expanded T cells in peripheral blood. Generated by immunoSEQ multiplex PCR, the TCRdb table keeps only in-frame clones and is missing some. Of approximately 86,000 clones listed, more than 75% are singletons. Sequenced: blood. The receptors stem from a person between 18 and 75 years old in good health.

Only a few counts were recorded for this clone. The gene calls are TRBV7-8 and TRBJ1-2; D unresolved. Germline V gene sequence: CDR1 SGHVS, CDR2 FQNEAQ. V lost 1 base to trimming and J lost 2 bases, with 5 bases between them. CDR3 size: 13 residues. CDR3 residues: CASSLGRNYGYTF. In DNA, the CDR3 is TGTGCCAGCAGCTTAGGACGGAACTATGGCTACACCTTC.

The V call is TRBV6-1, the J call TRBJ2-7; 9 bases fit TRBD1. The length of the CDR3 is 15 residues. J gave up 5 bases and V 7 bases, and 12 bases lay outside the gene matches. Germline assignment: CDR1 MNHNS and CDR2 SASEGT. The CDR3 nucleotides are TGTGCCAGCAACATGGGCACAGGGGGCGGGGACGAGCAGTACTTC. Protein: CASNMGTGGGDEQYF.

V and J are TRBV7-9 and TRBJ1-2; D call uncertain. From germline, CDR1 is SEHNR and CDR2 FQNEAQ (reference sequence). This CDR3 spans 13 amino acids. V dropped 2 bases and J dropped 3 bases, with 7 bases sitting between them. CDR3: CASSLLTDYGYTF. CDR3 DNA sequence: TGTGCCAGCAGCTTACTTACCGACTATGGCTACACCTTC.

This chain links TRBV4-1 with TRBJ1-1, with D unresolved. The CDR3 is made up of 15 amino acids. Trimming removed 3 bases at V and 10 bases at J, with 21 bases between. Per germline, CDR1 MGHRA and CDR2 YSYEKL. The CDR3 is CASSHPLRVPRLAFF. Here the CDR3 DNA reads TGCGCCAGCAGCCACCCTCTAAGGGTACCCCGGCTAGCTTTCTTT.

The CDR3 is CASRLTGGNEKLFF. The CDR3 DNA is TGTGCCAGCAGGCTGACAGGGGGGAATGAAAAACTGTTTTTT. The chain joins TRBV6-1 to TRBJ1-4, with 9 bases aligning to TRBD1. Germline CDR1 is MNHNS and CDR2 is SASEGT. J lost 5 bases, V lost 6 bases, and 4 bases had no gene match. The CDR3 contains 14 residues.

The DNA of the CDR3 is TGTGCCAGCAGCTTAGAGGCAGTTACATCCTACGAGCAGTACTTC. The encoded protein is CASSLEAVTSYEQYF. This chain uses TRBV7-2 with TRBJ2-7, with no clear D. V lost 1 base to trimming and J lost 1 base, with 11 bases between them. Per the germline V gene, CDR1 is SGHTA and CDR2 is FQGNSA. The CDR3 is 15 residues long.

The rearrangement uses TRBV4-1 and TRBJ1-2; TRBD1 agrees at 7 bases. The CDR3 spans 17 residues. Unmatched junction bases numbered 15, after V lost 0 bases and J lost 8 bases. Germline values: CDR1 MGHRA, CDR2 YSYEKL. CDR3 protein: CASSQDVSRSTGLGYTF. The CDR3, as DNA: TGCGCCAGCAGCCAAGATGTTTCGCGTTCGACAGGGTTAGGCTACACCTTC.

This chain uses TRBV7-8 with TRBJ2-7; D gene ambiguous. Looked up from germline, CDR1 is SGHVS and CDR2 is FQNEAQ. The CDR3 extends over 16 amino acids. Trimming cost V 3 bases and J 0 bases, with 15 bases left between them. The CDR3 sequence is CASSFLSGRNSYEQYF. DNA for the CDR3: TGTGCCAGCAGCTTTCTCTCGGGCAGGAACTCCTACGAGCAGTACTTC.

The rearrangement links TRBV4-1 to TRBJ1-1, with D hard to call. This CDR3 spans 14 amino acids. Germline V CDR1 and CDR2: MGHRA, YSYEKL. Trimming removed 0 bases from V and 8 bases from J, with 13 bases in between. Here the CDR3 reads CASSQEGRGWEAFF. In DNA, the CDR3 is TGCGCCAGCAGCCAAGAGGGTAGAGGCTGGGAAGCTTTCTTT.

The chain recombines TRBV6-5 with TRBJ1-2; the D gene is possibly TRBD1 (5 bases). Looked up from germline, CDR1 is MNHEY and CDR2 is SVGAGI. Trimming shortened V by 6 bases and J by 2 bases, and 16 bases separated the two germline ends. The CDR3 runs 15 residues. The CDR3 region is CASSFGTGSNYGYTF. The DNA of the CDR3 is TGTGCCAGCAGCTTCGGGACTGGTTCCAACTATGGCTACACCTTC.

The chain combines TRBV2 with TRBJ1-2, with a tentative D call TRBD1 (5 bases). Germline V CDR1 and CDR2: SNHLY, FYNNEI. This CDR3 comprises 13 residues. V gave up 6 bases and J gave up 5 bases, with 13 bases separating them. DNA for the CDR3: TGTGCCAGCAGACCTGACAGTGGGTATGGCTACACCTTC. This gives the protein CASRPDSGYGYTF.

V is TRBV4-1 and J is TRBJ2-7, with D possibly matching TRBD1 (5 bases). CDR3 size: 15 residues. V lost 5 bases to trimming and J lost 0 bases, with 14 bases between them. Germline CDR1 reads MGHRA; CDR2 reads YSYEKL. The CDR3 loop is CASSFLQVSSYEQYF. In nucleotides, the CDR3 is TGCGCCAGCAGCTTTCTACAGGTCAGCTCCTACGAGCAGTACTTC.

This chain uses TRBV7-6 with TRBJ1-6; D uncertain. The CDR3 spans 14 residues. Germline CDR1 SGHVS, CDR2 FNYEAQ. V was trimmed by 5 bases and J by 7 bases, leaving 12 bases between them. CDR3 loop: CASSPHEMNSPLHF. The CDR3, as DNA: TGTGCCAGCAGCCCCCACGAGATGAATTCACCCCTCCACTTT.

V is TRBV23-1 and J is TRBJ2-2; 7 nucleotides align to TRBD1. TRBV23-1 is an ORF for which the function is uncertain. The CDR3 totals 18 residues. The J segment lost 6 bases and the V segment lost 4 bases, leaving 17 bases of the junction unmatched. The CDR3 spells CASSLKPGGYPRSGELFF. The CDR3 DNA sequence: TGCGCCAGCAGTCTAAAGCCAGGGGGTTATCCTCGCTCCGGGGAGCTGTTTTTT.

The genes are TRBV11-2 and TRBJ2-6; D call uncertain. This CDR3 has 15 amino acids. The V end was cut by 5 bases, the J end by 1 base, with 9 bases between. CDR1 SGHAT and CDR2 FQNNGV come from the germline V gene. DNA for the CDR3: TGTGCCAGCAGCCTCGTTGGGTCTGGGGCCAACGTCCTGACTTTC. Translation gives CASSLVGSGANVLTF. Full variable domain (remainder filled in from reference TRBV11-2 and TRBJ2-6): EAGVAQSPRYKIIEKRQSVAFWCNPISGHATLYWYQQILGQGPKLLIQFQNNGVVDDSQLPKDRFSAERLKGVDSTLKIQPAKLEDSAVYLCASSLVGSGANVLTFGAGSRLTVL.

As DNA, the CDR3 is TGCGCCAGCAGCTTGTTAGGAGGAGATACCGGGGAGCTGTTTTTT. Its translation: CASSLLGGDTGELFF. The V call is TRBV5-1, the J call TRBJ2-2; D may be TRBD2 (5 bases). Germline loops: CDR1 SGHRS, CDR2 YFSETQ. V lost 1 base, J lost 5 bases, and 12 bases lay in between. The CDR3 covers 15 residues.

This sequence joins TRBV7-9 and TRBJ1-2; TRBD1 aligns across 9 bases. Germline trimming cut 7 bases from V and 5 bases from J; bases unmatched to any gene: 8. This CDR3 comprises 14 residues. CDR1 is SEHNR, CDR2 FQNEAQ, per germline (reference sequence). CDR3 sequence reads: CASTTQGAYYGYTF. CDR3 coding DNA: TGTGCCAGCACTACACAGGGGGCATATTATGGCTACACCTTC. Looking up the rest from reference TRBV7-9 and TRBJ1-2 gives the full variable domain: DTGVSQNPRHKITKRGQNVTFRCDPISEHNRLYWYRQTLGQGPEFLTYFQNEAQLEKSRLLSDRFSAERPKGSFSTLEIQRTEQGDSAMYLCASTTQGAYYGYTFGSGTRLTVV.

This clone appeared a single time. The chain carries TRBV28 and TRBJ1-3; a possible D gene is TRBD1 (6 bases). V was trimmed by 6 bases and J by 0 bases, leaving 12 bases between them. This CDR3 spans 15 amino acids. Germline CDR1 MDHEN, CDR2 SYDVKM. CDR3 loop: CASRPQDSSGNTIYF. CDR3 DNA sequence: TGTGCCAGCAGACCACAGGACAGCTCTGGAAACACCATATATTTT.